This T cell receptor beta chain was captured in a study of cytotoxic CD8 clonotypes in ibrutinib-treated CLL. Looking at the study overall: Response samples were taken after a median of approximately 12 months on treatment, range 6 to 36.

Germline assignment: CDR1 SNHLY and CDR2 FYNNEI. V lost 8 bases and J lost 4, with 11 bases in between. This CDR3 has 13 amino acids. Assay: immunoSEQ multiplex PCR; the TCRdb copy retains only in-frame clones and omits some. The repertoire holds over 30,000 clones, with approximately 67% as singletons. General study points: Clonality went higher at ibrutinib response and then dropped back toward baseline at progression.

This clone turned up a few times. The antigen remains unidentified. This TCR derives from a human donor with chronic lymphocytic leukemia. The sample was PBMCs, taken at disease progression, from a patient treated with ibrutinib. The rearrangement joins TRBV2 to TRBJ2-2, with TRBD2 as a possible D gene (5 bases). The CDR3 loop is CASFGISTGELFF. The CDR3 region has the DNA TGTGCCAGCTTCGGGATAAGCACCGGGGAGCTGTTTTTT.